What follows are 18 T cell receptor beta chains derived from one specimen sequenced in a study of siplizumab effects on memory and regulatory T cells. The assay was immunoSEQ multiplex PCR, and TCRdb's table has in-frame clones only and misses some. This table has roughly 100,000 clones, roughly 91% appearing once. The material sequenced was CD4+ T cells sorted from blood. Receptors were obtained from a human donor in good health.

The sample holds a few counts of this clone. This chain connects TRBV29-1 to TRBJ2-1, with 9 bases lining up with TRBD2. The V segment lost 6 bases and the J segment 7 bases; nucleotides outside the gene matches: 7. Per germline, CDR1 SQVTM and CDR2 ANQGSEA. The CDR3 totals 13 residues. DNA of the CDR3: TGCAGCGTCGATAGCGGGAGTGTGAATGAGCAGTTCTTC. Residues: CSVDSGSVNEQFF.

The chain uses TRBV6-5 and TRBJ1-3; the D is unclear. V was cut by 0 bases and J by 4 bases, with 10 bases left in between. In germline, CDR1 is MNHEY, CDR2 SVGAGI. CDR3 length equals 15 residues. CDR3 sequence: CASSYSHRGGNTIYF. CDR3 DNA sequence: TGTGCCAGCAGTTACTCCCATCGGGGAGGAAACACCATATATTTT.

The gene calls are TRBV19 and TRBJ1-1; D gene ambiguous. The CDR3 is made up of 13 amino acids. Trimming shortened V by 6 bases and J by 1 base, and 9 bases separated the two germline ends. From germline, CDR1 is LNHDA and CDR2 SQIVND (reference sequence). CDR3 in amino acids: CASRSTPNTEAFF. In DNA, the CDR3 is TGTGCCAGTAGGAGCACACCGAACACTGAAGCTTTCTTT.

This chain links TRBV11-3 with TRBJ2-5; tentatively, D is TRBD2 (6 bases). V lost 0 bases, J lost 1 base, and 15 bases lay in between. The CDR3 length is 17 residues. From germline, CDR1 is SGHNT and CDR2 YENEEA. In DNA, the CDR3 is TGTGCCAGCAGCTTAGATCGGTGGGAGGCCCGCCAAGAGACCCAGTACTTC. It codes for CASSLDRWEARQETQYF. Complete variable domain (other parts from reference TRBV11-3 and TRBJ2-5): EAGVVQSPRYKIIEKKQPVAFWCNPISGHNTLYWYLQNLGQGPELLIRYENEEAVDDSQLPKDRFSAERLKGVDSTLKIQPAELGDSAVYLCASSLDRWEARQETQYFGPGTRLLVL.

The DNA of the CDR3 is TGTGCCACCAGCAGAGGCGGGCAGTTGAACACTGAAGCTTTCTTT. It codes for CATSRGGQLNTEAFF. V gene TRBV15 combines with J gene TRBJ1-1, with unresolved D. CDR3 length: 15 amino acids. The V and J ends lost 1 base and 0 bases respectively, with 9 bases between them. Germline V gene data show CDR1 as LNHNV and CDR2 as YYDKDF (reference sequence).

This sequence joins TRBV18 and TRBJ1-1; D is ambiguous. This CDR3 is built from 14 residues. Germline CDR1 KGHSH, CDR2 LQKENI. The V and J ends lost 3 bases and 2 bases respectively, with 10 bases between them. This CDR3 is CASSPSEGNTEAFF. In DNA form, the CDR3 reads TGTGCCAGCTCACCTTCCGAAGGCAACACTGAAGCTTTCTTT.

The gene calls are TRBV9 and TRBJ2-7; D gene uncertain. Trimming removed 0 bases at V and 2 bases at J, with 12 bases between. The CDR3 covers 15 residues. Germline assignment: CDR1 SGDLS and CDR2 YYNGEE. The CDR3 is CASSVGEVGPYEQYF. CDR3 DNA sequence: TGTGCCAGCAGCGTAGGAGAGGTTGGCCCCTACGAGCAGTACTTC. The full variable domain, its missing parts supplied by reference TRBV9 and TRBJ2-7, is DSGVTQTPKHLITATGQRVTLRCSPRSGDLSVYWYQQSLDQGLQFLIQYYNGEERAKGNILERFSAQQFPDLHSELNLSSLELGDSALYFCASSVGEVGPYEQYFGPGTRLTVT.

This chain connects TRBV6-4 to TRBJ2-7; no clear D. Trimming left V 6 bases short and J 0 bases short, with 15 bases between. CDR1 and CDR2 from the germline V gene are MRHNA and SNTAGT. The CDR3 is 15 residues long. The CDR3 region is CASRLGGLSSYEQYF. In nucleotides, the CDR3 is TGTGCCAGCAGGCTTGGTGGCCTTAGCTCCTACGAGCAGTACTTC.

This clone was recorded only once. The chain couples TRBV6-1 to TRBJ1-5; D possibly corresponds to TRBD1 (6 bases). This CDR3 is 12 amino acids long. The germline V gene encodes CDR1 MNHNS and CDR2 SASEGT. V lost 2 bases to trimming and J lost 13 bases, with 12 bases between them. As DNA, the CDR3 is TGTGCCAGCAGTGAACATGGGAGGGGGCAGCATTTT. Encoded protein: CASSEHGRGQHF.

This clone was observed a single time. The chain employs TRBV30 and TRBJ2-2; TRBD1 is a possible D gene (5 bases). The V gene lost 2 bases and the J gene lost 4 bases, with 5 bases spanning the gap. Per the germline V gene, CDR1 is GTSNPN and CDR2 is SVGIG (reference sequence). This CDR3 has 12 amino acids. CDR3 sequence: CAWSQGTGELFF. In DNA form, the CDR3 reads TGTGCCTGGAGTCAGGGCACCGGGGAGCTGTTTTTT.

With respect to this clone: This specimen includes other DNA sequences encoding the same CDR3. CDR3 in DNA: TGTGCCAGCAGCCCAGCCTCGGGGCTAACTGTTGGAGCTTTCTTT. Encoded protein: CASSPASGLTVGAFF. V gene TRBV9 combines with J gene TRBJ1-1; D perhaps matches TRBD1 (5 bases). V was cut by 4 bases and J by 10 bases, with 23 bases left in between. The CDR3 has 15 amino acids. Germline V CDR1 and CDR2: SGDLS, YYNGEE.

This clone has a single count. The chain is built from TRBV25-1 and TRBJ2-1; D gene ambiguous. The V end lost 3 bases, the J end lost 0 bases, and 9 bases lay between the germline ends. Germline V gives CDR1 MGHDK, CDR2 SYGVNS. CDR3 length equals 15 residues. Written as DNA, the CDR3 is TGTGCCAGCAGTGATGCCGTGGGCTCCTACAATGAGCAGTTCTTC. As protein: CASSDAVGSYNEQFF.

The V call is TRBV5-6, the J call TRBJ1-1; D may be TRBD1 (6 bases). V gave up 3 bases and J gave up 1 base, with 7 bases separating them. This CDR3 region has 13 residues. CDR1 and CDR2 from the germline V gene are SGHDT and YYEEEE. Here the CDR3 DNA reads TGTGCCAGCAGCTACAGGGCGAACACTGAAGCTTTCTTT. Translating it yields CASSYRANTEAFF.

This sequence joins TRBV15 and TRBJ2-7, with 8 positions matching TRBD2. Looked up from germline, CDR1 is LNHNV and CDR2 is YYDKDF (reference sequence). This CDR3 has 17 residues. The V gene end was trimmed by 0 bases and the J gene end by 1 base; junction bases not matched to a gene: 8. The CDR3 region is CATSRDGPGGPSYEQYF. The CDR3 DNA reads as TGTGCCACCAGCAGAGATGGTCCGGGAGGGCCTTCCTACGAGCAGTACTTC.

V and J are TRBV5-4 and TRBJ2-5; no clear D gene. The CDR3 is 13 amino acids. Trimming cost V 0 bases and J 2 bases, with 5 bases left between them. CDR1 is SGHNT and CDR2 is YYREEE in the germline V gene (reference sequence). CDR3 loop: CASSLGQQETQYF. In DNA, the CDR3 is TGTGCCAGCAGCTTGGGGCAGCAAGAGACCCAGTACTTC.

The chain is built from TRBV9 and TRBJ2-1, with D uncertain. The CDR3 is made up of 15 amino acids. The V gene lost 0 bases and the J gene lost 8 bases, with 15 bases spanning the gap. Looked up from germline, CDR1 is SGDLS and CDR2 is YYNGEE. In DNA, the CDR3 is TGTGCCAGCAGCGTAGACTCCCGAAACAGCGATGAGCAGTTCTTC. This translates into CASSVDSRNSDEQFF.

The chain carries TRBV27 and TRBJ2-1; 7 bases align to TRBD2. The CDR3 extends over 14 amino acids. With V trimmed by 6 bases and J by 4 bases, 6 bases remained unmatched. Germline CDR1 reads MNHEY; CDR2 reads SMNVEV (reference sequence). DNA for the CDR3: TGTGCCAGCAGGCGGCTAGCGGAGTACAATGAGCAGTTCTTC. Residues: CASRRLAEYNEQFF.

V and J are TRBV4-1 and TRBJ2-3, with D uncertain. This CDR3 region has 13 residues. Trimming shortened V by 0 bases and J by 6 bases, and 7 bases separated the two germline ends. Germline-derived CDR1 and CDR2 are MGHRA and YSYEKL. The CDR3 coding sequence is TGCGCCAGCAGCCAAGAGGGAACGGATACGCAGTATTTT. The encoded protein is CASSQEGTDTQYF.